The 14 T cell receptor beta chains below come from one sample, sequenced in a study of T cell responses to AZD1222 COVID-19 vaccine (dated by TCRdb to the early 2020s). Libraries were made using the immunoSEQ multiplex PCR assay. Here the immuneACCESS table is served through TCRdb, limited to in-frame sequences with V and J called. Missing clones are a known gap in these copies; in checked studies unresolved V genes cover under half, and the rest lacks a known reason. Across this sample there are around 56,000 clones, with around 90% seen only once. About 14% of the sample comes from the top ten. The sample's time point label is to be understood as: about 28 days (+/-7) after the second vaccine dose. Here the sequenced sample was peripheral blood, taken 28 days after the second AZD1222 dose. The receptors were sampled from an adult who received the AZD1222 COVID-19 vaccine.

CDR3 bases: TGTGCCAGCATCATAGACAGGGGAAGTGAAGCTTTCTTT. Translating gives CASIIDRGSEAFF. The rearrangement links TRBV12-3 or TRBV12-4 to TRBJ1-1; TRBD1 matches 8 bases. V shed 7 bases, J shed 7 bases, and the junction held 8 bases outside the gene matches. The length of the CDR3 is 13 residues.

V is TRBV5-5 and J is TRBJ1-6, with 8 bases that match TRBD1. This CDR3 has 17 residues. Trimming removed 3 bases from V and 3 bases from J; junction bases left unmatched: 8. Germline assignment: CDR1 SGHKS and CDR2 YYEKEE (reference sequence). This CDR3 is CASSSNPDRDYNSPLHF. CDR3 DNA: TGTGCCAGCAGCTCGAACCCGGACAGGGACTATAATTCACCCCTCCACTTT.

V is TRBV29-1 and J is TRBJ2-1; no definite D call. CDR1 and CDR2 from the germline V gene are SQVTM and ANQGSEA. Trimming pared 2 bases from V and 0 bases from J, leaving 5 bases between. This CDR3 comprises 13 residues. CDR3 coding DNA: TGCAGCGTTGAAAGAAGCTCCTACAATGAGCAGTTCTTC. It yields the protein CSVERSSYNEQFF.

The chain uses TRBV10-3 and TRBJ2-3, with TRBD2 matching 7 bases. Germline lookup yields CDR1 ENHRY and CDR2 SYGVKD. There are 15 residues in the CDR3. Trimming removed 10 bases from V and 0 bases from J; junction bases left unmatched: 10. The CDR3 bases are TGTGCCACCAAGCGGGAACAAACTAGCACAGATACGCAGTATTTT. It codes for CATKREQTSTDTQYF.

The CDR3 nucleotides are TGTGCCTGGAGTTGGCAGGGGGGTGGCTACACCTTC. Translation gives CAWSWQGGGYTF. J is TRBJ1-2 and V is TRBV30; 7 bases are a match to TRBD1. Looked up from germline, CDR1 is GTSNPN and CDR2 is SVGIG (reference sequence). The CDR3 totals 12 residues. The trim removed 2 bases at V and 7 bases at J, leaving 4 bases unmatched.

The V gene is TRBV5-8, the J gene TRBJ2-7; a weak D match, TRBD1 (5 bases). CDR1 and CDR2 (germline): SGHTS, YDEGEE. Trimming cost V 0 bases and J 2 bases, with 9 bases left between them. CDR3 length equals 14 residues. The CDR3 loop reads CASSLGAGPYEQYF. Written as DNA, the CDR3 is TGTGCCAGCAGCTTGGGAGCAGGGCCCTACGAGCAGTACTTC. The whole variable domain, filled in from reference TRBV5-8 and TRBJ2-7, reads EAGVTQSPTHLIKTRGQQATLRCSPISGHTSVYWYQQALGLGLQFLLWYDEGEERNRGNFPPRFSGRQFPNYSSELNVNALELEDSALYLCASSLGAGPYEQYFGPGTRLTVT.

The V call is TRBV12-3 or TRBV12-4, the J call TRBJ1-2, with D unclear. CDR3 length: 12 residues. Trimming left V 6 bases short and J 8 bases short, with 13 bases between. The CDR3 bases are TGTGCCAGCAGCCCCGGAAATCAGGGCTACACCTTC. Translated: CASSPGNQGYTF.

The DNA for the CDR3 is TGTGCCAGCAGCACCGTAATACTAGCCAAAAACATTCAGTACTTC. It encodes CASSTVILAKNIQYF. The chain carries TRBV7-2 and TRBJ2-4; the D is unclear. The CDR3 spans 15 residues. Germline CDR1 is SGHTA and CDR2 is FQGNSA. Trimming stripped 5 bases from V and 0 bases from J, with 11 bases between.

The chain carries TRBV19 and TRBJ1-2, with unresolved D. This CDR3 comprises 17 residues. CDR1 is LNHDA and CDR2 is SQIVND in the germline V gene (reference sequence). The V end was cut by 9 bases, the J end by 0 bases, with 23 bases between. CDR3 sequence: CASQAGHQRFTNYGYTF. CDR3 coding DNA: TGTGCCAGCCAAGCAGGTCACCAGAGATTTACTAACTATGGCTACACCTTC.

This clone turned up a few times. The chain uses TRBV24-1 and TRBJ2-2, with D uncertain. The length of the CDR3 is 14 residues. Trimming left V 4 bases short and J 6 bases short, with 11 bases between. CDR1 is KGHDR, CDR2 SFDVKD, per germline. This chain's CDR3 is CATSDLGYPGELFF. CDR3 DNA: TGTGCCACCAGTGACTTGGGGTACCCCGGGGAGCTGTTTTTT.

The chain employs TRBV19 and TRBJ1-2; the match to TRBD1 covers 9 bases. This CDR3 has 14 amino acids. V lost 5 bases and J lost 6; bases outside the gene matches: 7. The germline CDR1 and CDR2 sequences are LNHDA and SQIVND (reference sequence). CDR3 protein: CASSFGQGKNGYTF. The DNA for the CDR3 is TGTGCCAGTAGTTTTGGACAGGGGAAGAATGGCTACACCTTC.

This clone was detected once. This sequence joins TRBV30 and TRBJ1-2, with TRBD1 identical over 8 bases. The V segment lost 1 base and the J segment 4 bases; nucleotides outside the gene matches: 2. Per germline, CDR1 GTSNPN and CDR2 SVGIG (reference sequence). The CDR3 sequence is 13 residues long. In DNA, the CDR3 is TGTGCCTGGAGTGAGGGACAGGCCTATGGCTACACCTTC. Its translation: CAWSEGQAYGYTF.

The chain combines TRBV7-9 with TRBJ2-1; 8 nucleotides line up with TRBD2. Germline lookup yields CDR1 SEHNR and CDR2 FQNEAQ (reference sequence). This CDR3 has 17 amino acids. The V segment lost 5 bases and the J segment 5 bases; nucleotides outside the gene matches: 14. The CDR3 DNA reads as TGTGCCAGCAGCCCCCGGGGGGGATCCCCGGTGGACAATGAGCAGTTCTTC. It specifies CASSPRGGSPVDNEQFF. The full variable domain, rest sourced from reference TRBV7-9 and TRBJ2-1, is DTGVSQNPRHKITKRGQNVTFRCDPISEHNRLYWYRQTLGQGPEFLTYFQNEAQLEKSRLLSDRFSAERPKGSFSTLEIQRTEQGDSAMYLCASSPRGGSPVDNEQFFGPGTRLTVL.

CDR3 sequence (DNA): TGTGCCAGCAGCCAAGGCAACGTCCACGAGCAGTACTTC. Amino acids: CASSQGNVHEQYF. V is TRBV3-1 (or the pseudogene TRBV3-2) and J is TRBJ2-7; D not resolved. Germline V lookup: CDR1 LGHDT, CDR2 YNNKEL (reference sequence). The CDR3 runs to 13 residues. Deletions cut 1 base from V and 5 bases from J, with 9 bases between.